The 12 T cell receptor beta chains listed next were all sequenced from one sample in a study of blood T cell repertoires in COVID-19. Generated by immunoSEQ multiplex PCR, the TCRdb table keeps only in-frame clones and is missing some. The sample gives over 200,000 clones, around 89% of which show up once; roughly 9% is in the top ten. Material: PBMCs or T cells enriched from blood (not recorded which). The receptors were sampled from a middle-aged man who had recovered from COVID-19.

This chain joins TRBV18 and TRBJ2-5; 11 bases are a match to TRBD2. Trimming at V came to 0 bases and at J to 9 bases, leaving 6 bases not matched to a gene. This CDR3 is 15 amino acids long. Per the germline V gene, CDR1 is KGHSH and CDR2 is LQKENI. The CDR3: CASSPPLAGEKSQYF. CDR3 nucleotides: TGTGCCAGCTCACCACCACTAGCGGGGGAGAAGTCCCAGTACTTC.

The rearrangement uses TRBV6-5 and TRBJ1-3, with a weak D call TRBD1 (6 bases). The CDR3 contains 15 residues. The V gene's germline CDR1 is MNHEY and CDR2 SVGAGI. Trimming shortened V by 6 bases and J by 4 bases, and 16 bases separated the two germline ends. The CDR3 DNA is TGTGCCAGCAGAAGTGGACAGCTTCTAGGAAACACCATATATTTT. Encoded protein: CASRSGQLLGNTIYF.

The rearrangement uses TRBV5-4 and TRBJ2-1, with D maybe TRBD2 (6 bases). Germline V lookup: CDR1 SGHNT, CDR2 YYREEE (reference sequence). The CDR3 spans 15 residues. The V end lost 0 bases, the J end lost 0 bases, and 7 bases lay between the germline ends. In nucleotides, the CDR3 is TGTGCCAGCAGCTTGGTCGGGAGCTCCTACAATGAGCAGTTCTTC. This encodes CASSLVGSSYNEQFF. Together with reference TRBV5-4 and TRBJ2-1, the CDR3 gives the full variable domain: ETGVTQSPTHLIKTRGQQVTLRCSSQSGHNTVSWYQQALGQGPQFIFQYYREEENGRGNFPPRFSGLQFPNYSSELNVNALELDDSALYLCASSLVGSSYNEQFFGPGTRLTVL.

CDR3 sequence: CASSSGHNTEAFF. CDR3 bases: TGTGCCAGCAGCTCGGGACATAACACTGAAGCTTTCTTT. V is TRBV5-8 and J is TRBJ1-1, with D possibly matching TRBD1 (6 bases). The V gene lost 3 bases and the J gene lost 2 bases, with 8 bases spanning the gap. The CDR3 runs 13 residues. The V gene's germline CDR1 is SGHTS and CDR2 YDEGEE.

V usage is TRBV11-2 and J usage is TRBJ2-1, with a possible D match to TRBD1 (5 bases). The V gene lost 4 bases and the J gene lost 3 bases, with 16 bases spanning the gap. The germline V gene encodes CDR1 SGHAT and CDR2 FQNNGV. The CDR3 extends over 16 amino acids. The CDR3 reads CASSYPAGIGYNEQFF. In DNA, the CDR3 is TGTGCCAGCAGCTACCCGGCAGGGATAGGCTACAATGAGCAGTTCTTC.

J is TRBJ1-4 and V is TRBV25-1, with D perhaps matching TRBD1 (5 bases). Deletions cut 4 bases from V and 14 bases from J, with 11 bases between. This CDR3 is built from 11 residues. Germline V gene data show CDR1 as MGHDK and CDR2 as SYGVNS. The chain's CDR3 is CASSAGPRLFF. The CDR3 DNA follows: TGTGCCAGCAGTGCAGGGCCTAGGCTGTTTTTT.

This sequence joins TRBV5-1 and TRBJ2-2; perhaps TRBD1 as D (6 bases). Germline CDR1 SGHRS, CDR2 YFSETQ. The CDR3 is 16 amino acids. V was trimmed by 4 bases and J by 0 bases, leaving 13 bases between them. This chain's CDR3 is CASSPRTAPNTGELFF. The DNA of the CDR3 is TGCGCCAGCAGCCCCCGGACAGCGCCGAACACCGGGGAGCTGTTTTTT.

The CDR3 region has the DNA TGTGCCAGCAGTCTTACAGGGGATTGGTTTAATTCACCCCTCCACTTT. As protein: CASSLTGDWFNSPLHF. This chain uses TRBV28 with TRBJ1-6, with 7 bases matching TRBD1. The CDR3 runs to 16 residues. The V gene's germline CDR1 is MDHEN and CDR2 SYDVKM. The V segment lost 5 bases and the J segment 6 bases; nucleotides outside the gene matches: 10.

The J gene is TRBJ1-1, the V gene TRBV12-3 or TRBV12-4; TRBD1 matches 7 bases. The J segment lost 5 bases and the V segment lost 6 bases, leaving 6 bases of the junction unmatched. The CDR3 sequence is 13 residues long. The CDR3: CASSDRDSTEAFF. The DNA for the CDR3 is TGTGCCAGCAGCGACAGGGATAGTACTGAAGCTTTCTTT.

This clone was counted a single time. The chain couples TRBV3-1 (or the pseudogene TRBV3-2) to TRBJ2-3; D call uncertain. V was shortened by 1 base and J by 9 bases, with 8 bases between the two germline ends. The CDR3 totals 12 residues. In germline, CDR1 is LGHDT, CDR2 YNNKEL (reference sequence). CDR3 amino acids: CASSQAWRTQYF. Here the CDR3 DNA reads TGTGCCAGCAGCCAAGCCTGGCGGACGCAGTATTTT.

This clone was recorded once. The chain links TRBV4-1 to TRBJ1-4, with D possibly matching TRBD1 (5 bases). The CDR3 spans 14 residues. V lost 5 bases and J 5 bases, leaving 12 bases between the germline ends. Germline values: CDR1 MGHRA, CDR2 YSYEKL. The CDR3 loop reads CASSLGQLNEKLFF. DNA for the CDR3: TGCGCCAGCAGCTTAGGACAACTGAATGAAAAACTGTTTTTT.

The V and J genes are TRBV27 and TRBJ2-7; 11 positions match TRBD1. V was pared by 2 bases and J by 4 bases, with 1 base of the junction left unmatched. This CDR3 is built from 14 residues. Germline V gives CDR1 MNHEY, CDR2 SMNVEV (reference sequence). CDR3 amino acids: CASSLRDRGYEQYF. The CDR3 DNA reads TGTGCCAGCAGTTTACGGGACAGGGGGTACGAGCAGTACTTC.